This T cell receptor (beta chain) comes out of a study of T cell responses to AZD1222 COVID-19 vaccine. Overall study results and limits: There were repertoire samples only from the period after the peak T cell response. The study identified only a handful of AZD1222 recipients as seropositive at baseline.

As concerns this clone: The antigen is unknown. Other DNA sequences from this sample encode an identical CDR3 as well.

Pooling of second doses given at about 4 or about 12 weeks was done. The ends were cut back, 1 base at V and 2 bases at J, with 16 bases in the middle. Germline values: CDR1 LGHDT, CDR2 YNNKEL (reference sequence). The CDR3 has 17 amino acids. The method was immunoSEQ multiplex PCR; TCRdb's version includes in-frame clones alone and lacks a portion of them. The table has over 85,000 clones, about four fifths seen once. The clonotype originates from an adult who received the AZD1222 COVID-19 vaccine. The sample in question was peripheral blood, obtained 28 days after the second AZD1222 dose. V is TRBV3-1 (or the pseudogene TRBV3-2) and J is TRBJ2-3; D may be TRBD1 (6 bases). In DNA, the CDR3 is TGTGCCAGCAGCCAAGTCGAGGGGTGGGGGCTCACAGATACGCAGTATTTT. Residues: CASSQVEGWGLTDTQYF.